A selection of T cell receptor beta chains follows, all from one sample in a study of response to subunit inactivated influenza vaccine. TCRdb reanalysed the RT-PCR reads using MiXCR and keeps one entry per CDR3 protein. The table includes more than 150,000 distinct CDR3 sequences, approximately 8.7% detected once. This sample comprised non-naive T cells sorted from PBMCs, obtained on the day of vaccination. These receptor sequences come from a man between 45 and 60 years old who received an inactivated influenza vaccine. Both conserved end residues are part of each CDR3. Fields, in order: V gene, clone size, J gene, D gene, CDR3 DNA, CDR3 protein. D genes are given only for firm matches. Size tells how often a clone was seen (once, few, many) or the class of an expanded clone, and some rows leave it out.

TRBV12-3/TRBV12-4,many,TRBJ2-3,NA,TGTGCCAGCAGTTCCCTCATCAGGGGCTCCGCAGATACGCAGTATTTT,CASSSLIRGSADTQYF
TRBV7-2,few,TRBJ2-7,TRBD1,TGTGCCAGCAGCTTAGAACCGGGACAGGTCTACGAGCAGTACTTC,CASSLEPGQVYEQYF
TRBV6-5,many,TRBJ2-1,TRBD2,TGTGCCAGCAGTTATGGGGGACTAGCGGGCAATGAGCAGTTCTTC,CASSYGGLAGNEQFF
TRBV5-1,few,TRBJ1-6,NA,TGCGCCAGCAGTTCGGGCAGGCCCGACTCCTATAATTCACCCCTCCACTTT,CASSSGRPDSYNSPLHF
TRBV5-1,many,TRBJ2-3,NA,TGCGCCAGCAGCTTGCCTGGGGCAGATACGCAGTATTTT,CASSLPGADTQYF
TRBV11-2,many,TRBJ1-1,NA,TGTGCCAGCAGGGGGACGAGGAGACCACGAACTGAAGCTTTCTTT,CASRGTRRPRTEAFF
TRBV30,NA,TRBJ2-5,NA,TGTGCCTGGAGTTCCAGACAAGAGACCCAGTACTTC,CAWSSRQETQYF
TRBV7-9,NA,TRBJ2-1,NA,TGTGCCAGCAGCCGGACAGCTATTGAGCAGTTCTTC,CASSRTAIEQFF
TRBV9,many,TRBJ2-3,TRBD1,TGTGCCAGCAGCGTGACAGGGAGCCCAGATACGCAGTATTTT,CASSVTGSPDTQYF
TRBV14,NA,TRBJ2-7,NA,TGTGCCAGCAGCCCCCTAGGACGGGGTCACGAGCAGTACTTC,CASSPLGRGHEQYF
TRBV11-1,few,TRBJ2-5,TRBD1,TGTGCCAGCAGCAGTAAGACCGGGACAGGGCTTGATTTTCGGGAGACCCAGTACTTC,CASSSKTGTGLDFRETQYF
TRBV20-1,NA,TRBJ1-2,TRBD1,TGCAGTGCTGGGACAGGGGGATATGGCTACACCTTC,CSAGTGGYGYTF
TRBV12-3/TRBV12-4,few,TRBJ2-7,TRBD2,TGTGCCAGCAGTTCTTCTAGCGGGGCGTCCTACGAGCAGTACTTC,CASSSSSGASYEQYF
TRBV27,many,TRBJ2-1,TRBD2,TGTGCCAGCAGGGCGAGGACTAGCGAGTACAATGAGCAGTTCTTC,CASRARTSEYNEQFF
TRBV12-3/TRBV12-4,NA,TRBJ2-4,TRBD2,TGTGCCAGCAGTTTAGTACCGGGAGGGCCTGGTAAAAACATTCAGTACTTC,CASSLVPGGPGKNIQYF
TRBV9,NA,TRBJ2-7,NA,TGTGCCAGCAGCGTAGAGGACAGCCGATTCTACGAGCAGTACTTC,CASSVEDSRFYEQYF
TRBV28,many,TRBJ2-1,NA,TGTGCCAGCAGTTTGCGGGGCCGGGGCTACAATGAGCAGTTCTTC,CASSLRGRGYNEQFF